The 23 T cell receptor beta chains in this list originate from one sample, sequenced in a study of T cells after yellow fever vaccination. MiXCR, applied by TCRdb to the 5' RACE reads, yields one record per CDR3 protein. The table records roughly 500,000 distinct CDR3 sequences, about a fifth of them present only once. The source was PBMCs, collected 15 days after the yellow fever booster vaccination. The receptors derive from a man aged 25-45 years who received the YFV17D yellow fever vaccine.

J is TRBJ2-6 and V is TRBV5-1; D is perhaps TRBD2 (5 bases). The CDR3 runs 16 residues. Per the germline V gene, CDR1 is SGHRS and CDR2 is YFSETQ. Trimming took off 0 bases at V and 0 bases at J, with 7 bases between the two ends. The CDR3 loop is CASSLERGSGANVLTF. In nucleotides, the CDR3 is TGCGCCAGCAGCTTGGAACGGGGCTCTGGGGCCAACGTCCTGACTTTC.

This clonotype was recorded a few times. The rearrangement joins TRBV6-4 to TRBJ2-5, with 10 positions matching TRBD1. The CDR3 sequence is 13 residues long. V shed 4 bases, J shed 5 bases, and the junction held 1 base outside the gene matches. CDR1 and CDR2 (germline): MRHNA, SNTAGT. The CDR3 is CASSGDRGETQYF. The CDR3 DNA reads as TGTGCCAGCAGTGGGGACAGGGGTGAGACCCAGTACTTC.

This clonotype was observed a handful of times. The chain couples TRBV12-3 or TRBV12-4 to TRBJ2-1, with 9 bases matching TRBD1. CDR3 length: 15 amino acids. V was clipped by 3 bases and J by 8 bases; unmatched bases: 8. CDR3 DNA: TGTGCCAGCAGTTTGGCCGGGACAGGGTTCGATGAGCAGTTCTTC. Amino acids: CASSLAGTGFDEQFF.

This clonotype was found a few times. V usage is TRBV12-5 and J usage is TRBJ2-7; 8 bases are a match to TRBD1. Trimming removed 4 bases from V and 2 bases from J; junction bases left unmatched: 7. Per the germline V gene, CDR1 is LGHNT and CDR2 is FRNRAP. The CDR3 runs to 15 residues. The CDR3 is CASGSGQGLTYEQYF. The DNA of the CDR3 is TGTGCTAGTGGTTCCGGACAGGGATTAACCTACGAGCAGTACTTC.

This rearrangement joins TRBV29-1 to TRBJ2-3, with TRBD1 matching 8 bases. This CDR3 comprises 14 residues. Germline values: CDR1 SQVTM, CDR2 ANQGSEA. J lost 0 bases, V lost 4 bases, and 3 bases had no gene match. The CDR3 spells CSVAGQESTDTQYF. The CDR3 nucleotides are TGCAGCGTTGCGGGACAGGAAAGCACAGATACGCAGTATTTT.

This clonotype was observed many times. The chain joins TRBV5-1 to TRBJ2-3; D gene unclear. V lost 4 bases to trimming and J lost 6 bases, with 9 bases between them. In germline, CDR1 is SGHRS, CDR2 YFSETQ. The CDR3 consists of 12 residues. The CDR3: CASSRNGDTQYF. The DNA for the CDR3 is TGCGCCAGCAGCCGGAATGGGGATACGCAGTATTTT. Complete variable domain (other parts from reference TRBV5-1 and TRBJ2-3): KAGVTQTPRYLIKTRGQQVTLSCSPISGHRSVSWYQQTPGQGLQFLFEYFSETQRNKGNFPGRFSGRQFSNSRSEMNVSTLELGDSALYLCASSRNGDTQYFGPGTRLTVL.

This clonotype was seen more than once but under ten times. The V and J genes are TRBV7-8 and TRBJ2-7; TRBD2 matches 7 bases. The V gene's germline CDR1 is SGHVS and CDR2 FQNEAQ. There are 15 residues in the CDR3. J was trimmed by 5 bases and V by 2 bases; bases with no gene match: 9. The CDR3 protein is CASSLRASGNHEQYF. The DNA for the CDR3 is TGTGCCAGCAGCTTAAGGGCTAGCGGCAATCACGAGCAGTACTTC. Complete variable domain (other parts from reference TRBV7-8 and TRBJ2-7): GAGVSQSPRYKVAKRGQDVALRCDPISGHVSLFWYQQALGQGPEFLTYFQNEAQLDKSGLPSDRFFAERPEGSVSTLKIQRTQQEDSAVYLCASSLRASGNHEQYFGPGTRLTVT.

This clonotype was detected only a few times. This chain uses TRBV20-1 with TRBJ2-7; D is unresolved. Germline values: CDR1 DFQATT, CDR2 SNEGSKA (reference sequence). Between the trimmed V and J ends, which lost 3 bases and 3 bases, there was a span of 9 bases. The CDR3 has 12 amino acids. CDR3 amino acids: CSARALGYEQYF. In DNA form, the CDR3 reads TGCAGTGCTAGGGCTCTGGGCTACGAGCAGTACTTC.

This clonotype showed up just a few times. The CDR3: CASSEARFQETQYF. CDR3 sequence (DNA): TGTGCCAGCAGTGAAGCGCGTTTCCAAGAGACCCAGTACTTC. The V gene is TRBV2, the J gene TRBJ2-5; D call uncertain. Trimming shortened V by 0 bases and J by 1 base, and 6 bases separated the two germline ends. Germline CDR1 reads SNHLY; CDR2 reads FYNNEI. The CDR3 totals 14 residues.

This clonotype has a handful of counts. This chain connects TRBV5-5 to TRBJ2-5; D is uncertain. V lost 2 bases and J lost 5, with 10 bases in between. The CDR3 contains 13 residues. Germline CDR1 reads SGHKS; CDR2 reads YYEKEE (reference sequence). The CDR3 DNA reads TGTGCCAGCAGCTTTCAACTTTCGGAGACCCAGTACTTC. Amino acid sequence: CASSFQLSETQYF.

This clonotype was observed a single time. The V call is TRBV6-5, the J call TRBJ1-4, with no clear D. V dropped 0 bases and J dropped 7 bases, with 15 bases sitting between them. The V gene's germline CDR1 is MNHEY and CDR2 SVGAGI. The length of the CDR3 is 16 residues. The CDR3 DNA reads TGTGCCAGCAGTTACTCGACCCCCCGACGGGCTGAAAAACTGTTTTTT. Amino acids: CASSYSTPRRAEKLFF.

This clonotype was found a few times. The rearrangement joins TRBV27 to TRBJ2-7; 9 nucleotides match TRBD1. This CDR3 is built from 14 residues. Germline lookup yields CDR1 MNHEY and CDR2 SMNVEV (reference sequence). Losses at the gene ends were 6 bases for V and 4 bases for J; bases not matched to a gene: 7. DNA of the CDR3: TGTGCCAGCAGAGCCGGGACAGGGAGTTACGAGCAGTACTTC. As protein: CASRAGTGSYEQYF.

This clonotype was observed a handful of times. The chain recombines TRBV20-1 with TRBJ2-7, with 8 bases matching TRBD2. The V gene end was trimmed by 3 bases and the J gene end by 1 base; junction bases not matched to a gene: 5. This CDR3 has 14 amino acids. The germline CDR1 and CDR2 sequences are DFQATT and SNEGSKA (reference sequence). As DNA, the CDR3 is TGCAGTGCTAGCTACCAGCGGGGGTCCTACGAGCAGTACTTC. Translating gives CSASYQRGSYEQYF.

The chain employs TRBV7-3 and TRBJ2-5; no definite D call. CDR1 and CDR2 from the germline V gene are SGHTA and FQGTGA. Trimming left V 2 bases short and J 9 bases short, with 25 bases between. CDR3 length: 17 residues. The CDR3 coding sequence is TGTGCCAGCAGCTTATACCCCCTATGGGATACGCCCGTTCCCCAGTACTTC. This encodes CASSLYPLWDTPVPQYF. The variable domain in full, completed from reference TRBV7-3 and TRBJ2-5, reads GAGVSQTPSNKVTEKGKYVELRCDPISGHTALYWYRQSLGQGPEFLIYFQGTGAADDSGLPNDRFFAVRPEGSVSTLKIQRTERGDSAVYLCASSLYPLWDTPVPQYFGPGTRLLVL.

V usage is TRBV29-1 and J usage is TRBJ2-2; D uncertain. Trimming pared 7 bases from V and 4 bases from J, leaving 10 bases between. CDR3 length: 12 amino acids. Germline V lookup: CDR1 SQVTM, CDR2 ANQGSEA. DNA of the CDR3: TGCAGCGGGGATTCGGGCACCGGGGAGCTGTTTTTT. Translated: CSGDSGTGELFF.

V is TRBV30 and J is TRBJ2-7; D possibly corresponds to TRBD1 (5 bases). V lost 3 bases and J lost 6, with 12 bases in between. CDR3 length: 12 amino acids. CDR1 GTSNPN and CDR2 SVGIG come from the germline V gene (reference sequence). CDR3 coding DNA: TGTGCCTGGAGGGACATTAGACCCGAGCAGTACTTC. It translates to CAWRDIRPEQYF.

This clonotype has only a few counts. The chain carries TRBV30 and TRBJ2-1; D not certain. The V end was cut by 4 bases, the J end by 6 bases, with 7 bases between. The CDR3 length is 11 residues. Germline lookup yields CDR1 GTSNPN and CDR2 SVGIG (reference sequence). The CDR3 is CAWNTFNEQFF. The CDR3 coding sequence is TGTGCCTGGAATACTTTCAATGAGCAGTTCTTC.

CDR3 nucleotides: TGTGCCAGCAGTTTAGGGGCCGGTCTAGCCAAAAACATTCAGTACTTC. It codes for CASSLGAGLAKNIQYF. The chain recombines TRBV28 with TRBJ2-4; a weak D match, TRBD1 (5 bases). The V gene's germline CDR1 is MDHEN and CDR2 SYDVKM. V dropped 2 bases and J dropped 0 bases, with 11 bases sitting between them. The CDR3 is 16 amino acids.

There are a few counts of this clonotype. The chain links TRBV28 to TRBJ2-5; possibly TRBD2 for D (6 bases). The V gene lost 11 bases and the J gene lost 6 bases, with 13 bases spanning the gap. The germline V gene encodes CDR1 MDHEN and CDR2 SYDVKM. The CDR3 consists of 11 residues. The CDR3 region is CASWGVKTQYF. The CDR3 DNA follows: TGTGCCTCCTGGGGGGTAAAGACCCAGTACTTC.

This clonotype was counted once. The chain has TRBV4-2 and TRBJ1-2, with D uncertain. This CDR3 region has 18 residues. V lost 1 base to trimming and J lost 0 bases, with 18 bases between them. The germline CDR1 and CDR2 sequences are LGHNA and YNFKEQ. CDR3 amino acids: CASSQAGINREANYGYTF. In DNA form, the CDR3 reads TGTGCCAGCAGCCAAGCTGGGATTAACCGGGAAGCTAACTATGGCTACACCTTC.

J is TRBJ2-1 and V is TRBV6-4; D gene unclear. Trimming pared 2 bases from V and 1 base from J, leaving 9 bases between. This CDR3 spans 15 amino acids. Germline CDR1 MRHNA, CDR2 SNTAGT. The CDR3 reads CASSDGHVSYNEQFF. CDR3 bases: TGTGCCAGCAGTGACGGGCATGTATCCTACAATGAGCAGTTCTTC.

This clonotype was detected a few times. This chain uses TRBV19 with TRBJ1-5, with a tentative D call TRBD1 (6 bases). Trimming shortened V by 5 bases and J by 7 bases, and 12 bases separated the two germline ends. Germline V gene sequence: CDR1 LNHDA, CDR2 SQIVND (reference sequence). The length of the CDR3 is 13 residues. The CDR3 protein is CASSPTGFQPQHF. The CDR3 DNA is TGTGCCAGTAGTCCCACAGGGTTCCAGCCCCAGCATTTT.

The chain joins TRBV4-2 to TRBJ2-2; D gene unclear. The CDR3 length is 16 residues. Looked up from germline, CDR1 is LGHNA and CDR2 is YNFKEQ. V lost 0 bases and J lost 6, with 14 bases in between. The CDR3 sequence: CASSQDPTPWAGELFF. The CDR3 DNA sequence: TGTGCCAGCAGCCAAGATCCCACCCCATGGGCCGGGGAGCTGTTTTTT.